This T cell receptor beta chain was captured in a study of cytomegalovirus exposure and HLA in healthy donors. Findings of the study overall: Later analysis identified several of the most significant clusters that appeared linked to common viral pathogens. V- and J-gene trimming of TCR beta was linked (in a later analysis) to a missense DCLRE1C variant. TCR beta V segments were, for the most part, productive about 87% or about 30% of the time in an earlier analysis.

A multiplex PCR was run with 60 Vbeta primers and 13 Jbeta primers. This table comes from immunoSEQ multiplex PCR, and its TCRdb copy is limited to in-frame clones, with some not included. Of around 93,000 clones in the sample, less than 80% are singletons; the top ten hold about 3.3%. This clone appeared once. Its antigen is still unknown. Sequences were obtained from PBMCs. The origin of this receptor is a woman aged 40-49 years in good health and CMV-seronegative.

The CDR3 DNA reads TGTGCCAGCAGCGCGGGACAGGGCCTTAATTCACCCCTCCACTTT. Its translation is CASSAGQGLNSPLHF. J is TRBJ1-6 and V is TRBV9, with TRBD1 matching 9 bases. This CDR3 comprises 15 residues. V was clipped by 3 bases and J by 6 bases; unmatched bases: 4. Germline-derived CDR1 and CDR2 are SGDLS and YYNGEE.